Listed below are T cell receptor beta chains from one sample, sequenced in a study of beta chain features in type 1 diabetes. Clones were sequenced by immunoSEQ multiplex PCR, and TCRdb holds only the in-frame ones, with some missing. The sample lists about 53,000 clones, about 64% seen once, with over 0.25% in the top ten. The sample consisted of stem cell memory CD4+ T cells from blood. Every receptor here comes from a woman aged 25 to 39 with type 1 diabetes. The CDR3 runs from the conserved cysteine through the conserved F or W. A D gene is named only where the DNA matches it firmly. For some rows the clone size is stated as once, few or many, or as a class when expanded; others skip it.

D gene,V gene,J gene,clone size,CDR3 DNA,CDR3 protein
.,TRBV15,TRBJ1-2,.,TGTGCCACCAGCAGAGATGTTGGGGGGTTCTATGGCTACACCTTC,CATSRDVGGFYGYTF
.,TRBV11-3,TRBJ2-7,.,TGTGCCAGCAGCCGAAACGGTGGAGTGGGCTACGAGCAGTACTTC,CASSRNGGVGYEQYF
TRBD2,TRBV29-1,TRBJ2-3,few,TGCAGCGGAGCGGGAAAGGATACGCAGTATTTT,CSGAGKDTQYF
.,TRBV4-1,TRBJ2-1,.,TGCGCCAGCAGCCAGACTAGGTTGGAGAGTGAGCAGTTCTTC,CASSQTRLESEQFF
.,TRBV9,TRBJ2-5,.,TGTGCCAGCAGCGGTATATCGAGGGAGACCCAGTACTTC,CASSGISRETQYF
.,TRBV5-6,TRBJ1-1,.,TGTGCCAGCAGCATCGGATTGGGAGTAGCTTTCTTT,CASSIGLGVAFF
TRBD1,TRBV16,TRBJ2-7,.,TGTGCCAGCAGCCTTCACAGGGGTGACGGGGAGCAGTACTTC,CASSLHRGDGEQYF
.,TRBV5-5,TRBJ2-1,few,TGTGCCAGCGGGATAGCGGTATACAATGAGCAGTTCTTC,CASGIAVYNEQFF
TRBD2,TRBV7-2,TRBJ2-5,.,TGTGCCAGCAGGGGACTAGCGGGGGAAGAGACCCAGTACTTC,CASRGLAGEETQYF
TRBD1,TRBV7-8,TRBJ2-7,.,TGTGCCAGCAGCACGGGACAGGGAAATGGAGTGCAGTACTTC,CASSTGQGNGVQYF
TRBD2,TRBV5-1,TRBJ2-1,.,TGCGCCAGCAGCATACAGACTAGCGGATCCTACAATGAGCAGTTCTTC,CASSIQTSGSYNEQFF
.,TRBV28,TRBJ1-1,few,TGTGCCAGCATCCCCCCCCGGGGCACTGAAGCTTTCTTT,CASIPPRGTEAFF
.,TRBV29-1,TRBJ1-5,once,TGCAGCGTTCAAAGGATGGGGGGAGCGGGACATAATCAGCCCCAGCATTTT,CSVQRMGGAGHNQPQHF
TRBD2,TRBV4-2,TRBJ2-1,.,TGTGCCAGCAGCCAAGAGGGGACTAGCGCATACAATGAGCAGTTCTTC,CASSQEGTSAYNEQFF
TRBD2,TRBV28,TRBJ2-1,.,TGTGCCAGCAGCAGTTTGCCAGCGGGAGACAATGAGCAGTTCTTC,CASSSLPAGDNEQFF
.,TRBV2,TRBJ1-1,.,TGTGCCAGCAGTGTGTCCCCACAGCCGAACACTGAAGCTTTCTTT,CASSVSPQPNTEAFF
.,TRBV7-6,TRBJ2-7,.,TGTGCCAGCAGCTTGTCGACTCGTGGCGAGCAGTACTTC,CASSLSTRGEQYF
TRBD2,TRBV5-6,TRBJ2-7,.,TGTGCCAGCAGCTTGGCCTTGCGGGAGGGCCAATCCTACGAGCAGTACTTC,CASSLALREGQSYEQYF
.,TRBV28,TRBJ2-2,few,TGTGCCAGCAGTTTCAGGCAAACCGGGGAGCTGTTTTTT,CASSFRQTGELFF
.,TRBV19,TRBJ1-1,few,TGTGCCAGTAGTATATTACCAGGGAGGCGCACTGAAGCTTTCTTT,CASSILPGRRTEAFF
.,TRBV30,TRBJ2-2,few,TGTGCCTGGAGTCTAGGGGCGGAGCTGTTTTTT,CAWSLGAELFF
.,TRBV27,TRBJ1-4,few,TGTGCCAGCAGTTGGGCCCCGAATGAAAAACTGTTTTTT,CASSWAPNEKLFF
TRBD1,TRBV29-1,TRBJ1-2,few,TGCAGCGCGACAGGGGGTTTCTTTACTAACTATGGCTACACCTTC,CSATGGFFTNYGYTF
.,TRBV9,TRBJ2-5,.,TGTGCCAGCAGCGTCTCAGGCCGGGAGACCCAGTACTTC,CASSVSGRETQYF
.,TRBV6-6,TRBJ1-5,.,TGCGCTGGACAAGACCCCAATCAGCCCCAGCATTTT,CAGQDPNQPQHF
.,TRBV6-6,TRBJ2-7,.,TGTGCCAGTAGCCGGGACATGAGGTACGAGCAGTACTTC,CASSRDMRYEQYF
TRBD1,TRBV18,TRBJ2-7,few,TGTGCCAGCTCACCCCAACAGGGGGCCAATTCCTACGAGCAGTACTTC,CASSPQQGANSYEQYF
.,TRBV30,TRBJ1-5,.,TGTGCCTGGAGTGTTCAGGAAAATCAGCCCCAGCATTTT,CAWSVQENQPQHF
.,TRBV9,TRBJ2-1,few,TGTGCCAGCAGCGTAGAAACATATCATTACAATGAGCAGTTCTTC,CASSVETYHYNEQFF